Listed here are 14 T cell receptor beta chains from one sample, sequenced in a study of blood T cell repertoires in COVID-19. Generated by immunoSEQ multiplex PCR, the TCRdb table keeps only in-frame clones and is missing some. Among about 290,000 clones listed, around four fifths were seen once. Sequences were obtained from peripheral blood. The source is a woman in her fifties or sixties with active or convalescent COVID-19.

The rearrangement uses TRBV5-1 and TRBJ2-5, with D perhaps TRBD1 (6 bases). V lost 4 bases and J 4 bases, leaving 20 bases between the germline ends. Germline V gene sequence: CDR1 SGHRS, CDR2 YFSETQ. The CDR3 extends over 16 amino acids. The DNA of the CDR3 is TGCGCCAGCAGCCTAGGAGCACAGTCGACAGGAGAGACCCAGTACTTC. This encodes CASSLGAQSTGETQYF.

The chain couples TRBV19 to TRBJ2-1, with TRBD2 matching over 11 bases. This CDR3 comprises 16 residues. V lost 6 bases to trimming and J lost 2 bases; unmatched junction nucleotides: 6. Germline loops: CDR1 LNHDA, CDR2 SQIVND (reference sequence). For the CDR3, the DNA is TGTGCCAGTAGCTCCGCTAGCGGGAGGACCTACAATGAGCAGTTCTTC. Translated: CASSSASGRTYNEQFF.

V is TRBV28 and J is TRBJ1-1; no definite D call. CDR3 size: 12 residues. Germline values: CDR1 MDHEN, CDR2 SYDVKM. Trimming shortened V by 2 bases and J by 7 bases, and 8 bases separated the two germline ends. The CDR3 bases are TGTGCCAGCAGTTTACCCGGGTTTGAAGCTTTCTTT. Translated, it gives CASSLPGFEAFF.

This chain joins TRBV5-1 and TRBJ1-2; 9 bases are a match to TRBD1. The CDR3 is made up of 15 amino acids. J was trimmed by 8 bases and V by 3 bases; bases with no gene match: 11. CDR1 and CDR2 from the germline V gene are SGHRS and YFSETQ. In DNA, the CDR3 is TGCGCCAGCAGCTCTAACGTACAGGGGGCAAGGGGCTACACCTTC. Amino acids: CASSSNVQGARGYTF.

The chain joins TRBV27 to TRBJ2-1; a weak D match, TRBD1 (6 bases). With 3 bases removed from V and 5 bases from J, the gap between germline ends came to 23 bases. Germline V gives CDR1 MNHEY, CDR2 SMNVEV (reference sequence). The CDR3 length is 18 residues. CDR3 protein: CASSLRQGTFFLHNEQFF. CDR3 coding DNA: TGTGCCAGCAGTTTGAGGCAGGGGACATTCTTCCTTCACAATGAGCAGTTCTTC.

This clone was seen only once. The V gene is TRBV5-8, the J gene TRBJ2-2, with 13 bases identical to TRBD2. Trimming took 2 bases from V and 6 from J; bases not matched to a gene: 7. Germline lookup yields CDR1 SGHTS and CDR2 YDEGEE. This CDR3 region has 17 residues. The CDR3 coding sequence is TGTGCCAGCAGCTTCCGACTAGCGGGAGGCCGGGCCGGGGAGCTGTTTTTT. This translates into CASSFRLAGGRAGELFF.

The V gene is TRBV19, the J gene TRBJ2-7, with 9 bases fitting TRBD2. The length of the CDR3 is 16 residues. Germline trimming cut 2 bases from V and 3 bases from J; bases unmatched to any gene: 8. The germline CDR1 and CDR2 sequences are LNHDA and SQIVND (reference sequence). In nucleotides, the CDR3 is TGTGCCAGTAGTATATCGGGGGCTAGCGGGAACTACGAGCAGTACTTC. As protein: CASSISGASGNYEQYF.

The genes are TRBV19 and TRBJ2-3; unclear D gene. The V gene's germline CDR1 is LNHDA and CDR2 SQIVND (reference sequence). V was shortened by 5 bases and J by 0 bases, with 6 bases between the two germline ends. The CDR3 covers 13 residues. In DNA, the CDR3 is TGTGCCAGTAGTCTTTCTAGCACAGATACGCAGTATTTT. It codes for CASSLSSTDTQYF. Based on the CDR3 plus reference TRBV19 and TRBJ2-3, the full variable domain is DGGITQSPKYLFRKEGQNVTLSCEQNLNHDAMYWYRQDPGQGLRLIYYSQIVNDFQKGDIAEGYSVSREKKESFPLTVTSAQKNPTAFYLCASSLSSTDTQYFGPGTRLTVL.

V usage is TRBV6-5 and J usage is TRBJ2-1; D is unclear. Trimming cost V 4 bases and J 7 bases, with 14 bases left between them. Germline CDR1 reads MNHEY; CDR2 reads SVGAGI. The length of the CDR3 is 14 residues. The chain's CDR3 is CASSSYSPRNEQFF. CDR3 sequence (DNA): TGTGCCAGCAGTTCCTACTCCCCTAGGAATGAGCAGTTCTTC.

This clone has more than one count but fewer than ten. Different DNA sequences within this sample yield the same CDR3. CDR3 coding DNA: TGTGCCAGCAGTCTATACAATGAGCAGTTCTTC. Translating it yields CASSLYNEQFF. V and J are TRBV27 and TRBJ2-1; D call uncertain. Germline values: CDR1 MNHEY, CDR2 SMNVEV (reference sequence). Trimming cost V 5 bases and J 4 bases, with 3 bases left between them. The CDR3 has 11 amino acids.

The chain carries TRBV7-6 and TRBJ2-7; 12 bases fit TRBD2. The CDR3 is 14 residues long. V dropped 5 bases and J dropped 6; count of bases not matched to a gene: 5. CDR1 and CDR2 from the germline V gene are SGHVS and FNYEAQ. CDR3 loop: CASSASGRAAEQYF. CDR3 nucleotides: TGTGCCAGCAGCGCTAGCGGGAGGGCAGCCGAGCAGTACTTC.

The rearrangement links TRBV5-5 to TRBJ2-3; tentatively, D is TRBD2 (6 bases). The ends were cut back, 1 base at V and 3 bases at J, with 12 bases in the middle. CDR1 is SGHKS and CDR2 is YYEKEE in the germline V gene (reference sequence). The CDR3 consists of 15 residues. CDR3 sequence: CASSLTLALTDTQYF. DNA of the CDR3: TGTGCCAGCAGCTTGACTCTAGCGCTGACAGATACGCAGTATTTT.

Only one count was recorded for this clone. The chain has TRBV7-6 and TRBJ2-2; D call uncertain. This CDR3 has 13 amino acids. Per germline, CDR1 SGHVS and CDR2 FNYEAQ. Trimming stripped 1 base from V and 7 bases from J, with 7 bases between. Written as DNA, the CDR3 is TGTGCCAGCAGCTTAGACCCCGGCGGGGAGCTGTTTTTT. Translation gives CASSLDPGGELFF.

The DNA for the CDR3 is TGCAGCGTCCGGGACTTGGCCTCCTACGAGCAGTACTTC. Translating gives CSVRDLASYEQYF. J is TRBJ2-7 and V is TRBV29-1; perhaps TRBD2 as D (6 bases). The CDR3 runs to 13 residues. V dropped 6 bases and J dropped 0 bases, with 12 bases sitting between them. The germline V gene encodes CDR1 SQVTM and CDR2 ANQGSEA.